Listed here is a single T cell receptor beta chain. This clonotype was detected many times. The antigen it recognizes is unknown. No base quality information exists; no much larger clone differs at one position. The sample belongs to a study of regulatory T cells in long-lasting Graves disease (dated by TCRdb to about 2021). About the full investigation: Patients with newly diagnosed Graves' disease had been on antithyroid drugs for under 3 months. This study used TCR sequencing and RNA sequencing of peripheral blood to compare persistent Graves' disease patients against newly diagnosed Graves' disease patients. The study was conducted in China and was registered as a clinical trial. TCR sequencing covered about 13 persistent and approximately 20 newly diagnosed Graves' disease patients, about 35 samples in total.

V gives up 6 bases and J gives up 1 base, and the segment between their germline ends measures 16 bases. Measured from the cysteine to the phenylalanine, the CDR3 is 16 residues long. Only the CDR3 part of the read is kept: 48 bases, read in frame from the first base. Study-wide conclusions, independent of this receptor: Peripheral blood alone was examined, since thyroid tissue, which constituted the primary lesion, could not be accessed. Patients with persistent disease shared more public clonotypes (approximately 2,500) than newly diagnosed patients did (approximately 970). TRBV28, TRBJ1-2 and TRBJ2-5 were preferentially used in persistent disease, while TRBV20-1 and TRBJ2-1 were favored in newly diagnosed disease. Compared with newly diagnosed patients, patients with persistent Graves' disease had lower TCR Shannon entropy and fewer highly expanded clones, which suggests clonal expansion. Sequencing and analysis were restricted to the TCR beta chain. As a limitation, the authors acknowledged that the small sample size may reduce accuracy.

The sample's time point label, decoded: newly diagnosed GD, antithyroid drugs for less than 3 months. For both TCR sequencing and RNA sequencing, RNA was extracted from PBMCs using TRIzol. Graves' disease was diagnosed according to American Thyroid Association guidelines. The patients came from an endocrinology department in Xi'an, China. Each patient gave 7.5 to 10 milliliters of peripheral blood, collected in an EDTA anticoagulant tube. Ficoll Paque Plus density gradient separation was used to isolate PBMCs, and no further T cell sorting was performed. An Agilent 2100 Bioanalyzer and agarose gel were used to check RNA quality, and a NanoDrop 2000 was used to measure RNA concentration. Libraries were made using multiplex PCR. Sequencing used an Illumina HiSeq 4000. TCR beta libraries were built with iRepertoire HTBI primers and Arm-PCR amplification of CDR3 regions. Before sequencing, the PCR products underwent gel purification. The authors' pipeline ran thus. Gene usage analysis of CDR3 amino acid clonotypes used the approximately 62 TRBV and around 14 TRBJ segments found across samples. COPE and FqMerger were used to merge the filtered high-quality paired reads into contigs. BLAST was used to align contigs to IMGT TRBV, TRBD and TRBJ reference genes, and CDR3 was defined according to IMGT. Clonotypes above 0.1% frequency were classified as highly expanded clones. Repertoire diversity was measured by Shannon entropy, and V-J evenness by the Gini coefficient. A clonotype found in more than one individual was treated as public. Using fastp trimming at Q25 and MiXCR clonotype assembly, TCRdb reanalyzed the public sequencing data and kept in-frame beta chains. Identical CDR3 protein sequences are pooled into one entry, listed with their most common genes and DNA. These V and J calls are TCRdb output, not the study's own analysis. For this sample there are more than 300,000 distinct CDR3 sequences; around 16% appear just once. The ten largest clones represent about 24% of the sample.

The clonotype was recovered from a female donor with Graves disease. The V gene is TRBV12-3 or TRBV12-4 and the J gene is TRBJ1-5, with the D gene not clear enough to name. This material consisted of peripheral blood mononuclear cells (PBMCs), taken at new diagnosis, from a patient treated with antithyroid drugs. This receptor has the CDR3 CASSSGNQGSNQPQHF. The DNA is as follows: TGTGCCAGCAGCTCCGGGAACCAAGGGAGCAATCAGCCCCAGCATTTT.